One and the same sample provided the 11 T cell receptor beta chains below, sequenced in a study of CD8 T cells in acute hepatitis C reinfection. The time point was: naive CD8 control sorted from an acute-time-point sample. Using immunoSEQ multiplex PCR, the repertoire was profiled, and TCRdb retains in-frame clones only, with some absent. This table holds tens of thousands of clones, 75% to 90% found once. The sample consisted of naive CD8+ T cells from PBMCs. These TCRs come from a woman between 18 and 30 years old who spontaneously cleared hepatitis C infection.

The CDR3 region has the DNA TGTGCCAGCAGCGAGAACACCGGGGAGCTGTTTTTT. Amino acid sequence: CASSENTGELFF. The chain employs TRBV9 and TRBJ2-2, with D unresolved. Germline CDR1 is SGDLS and CDR2 is YYNGEE. The CDR3 has 12 residues. Trimming cost V 3 bases and J 1 base, with 1 base left between them.

The rearrangement joins TRBV7-6 to TRBJ2-7, with TRBD1 matching over 7 bases. CDR3 length equals 14 residues. V was pared by 4 bases and J by 2 bases, with 5 bases of the junction left unmatched. Per the germline V gene, CDR1 is SGHVS and CDR2 is FNYEAQ. CDR3 DNA sequence: TGTGCCAGCAGCTCCCGGGACAGCGCCTACGAGCAGTACTTC. This sequence encodes CASSSRDSAYEQYF.

V usage is TRBV11-2 and J usage is TRBJ2-5; TRBD2 matches at 10 bases. CDR1 SGHAT and CDR2 FQNNGV come from the germline V gene. V shed 7 bases, J shed 5 bases, and the junction held 7 bases outside the gene matches. The CDR3 extends over 14 amino acids. In DNA form, the CDR3 reads TGTGCCAGCACCCAAGCGGGAGGGATGGAGACCCAGTACTTC. The encoded protein is CASTQAGGMETQYF.

The chain carries TRBV2 and TRBJ2-3; a possible D gene is TRBD2 (7 bases). V was clipped by 7 bases and J by 6 bases, with 14 bases between them. The length of the CDR3 is 13 residues. Per the germline V gene, CDR1 is SNHLY and CDR2 is FYNNEI. CDR3 bases: TGTGCCAGCATTGGGGGCGGGAGCGATACGCAGTATTTT. It yields the protein CASIGGGSDTQYF.

The gene calls are TRBV27 and TRBJ2-7; tentatively, D is TRBD2 (7 bases). The V end lost 2 bases, the J end lost 3 bases, and 11 bases lay between the germline ends. The CDR3 has 14 residues. The germline V gene encodes CDR1 MNHEY and CDR2 SMNVEV (reference sequence). The DNA for the CDR3 is TGTGCCAGCAGTTTAGTGGGAGGGGGCTACGAGCAGTACTTC. Protein sequence: CASSLVGGGYEQYF.

The V gene is TRBV7-9, the J gene TRBJ2-1, with D possibly being TRBD2 (6 bases). Trimming took 5 bases from V and 9 from J, leaving 20 bases between them. This CDR3 has 15 residues. CDR1 is SEHNR and CDR2 is FQNEAQ in the germline V gene (reference sequence). CDR3 coding DNA: TGTGCCAGCAGCCTGGCGGGACGTATGGGTAGTGAGCAGTTCTTC. It specifies CASSLAGRMGSEQFF.

The J gene is TRBJ2-1, the V gene TRBV6-5, with 8 bases that match TRBD1. The CDR3 length is 15 residues. In germline, CDR1 is MNHEY, CDR2 SVGAGI. The J segment lost 5 bases and the V segment lost 5 bases, leaving 8 bases of the junction unmatched. CDR3 amino acids: CASSTGQGHHNEQFF. CDR3 coding DNA: TGTGCCAGCAGTACAGGACAGGGACACCACAATGAGCAGTTCTTC.

This chain uses TRBV27 with TRBJ2-2, with no clear D. Germline lookup yields CDR1 MNHEY and CDR2 SMNVEV (reference sequence). The CDR3 consists of 13 residues. Trimming cost V 3 bases and J 5 bases, with 7 bases left between them. CDR3 sequence reads: CASSLYGTGELFF. The CDR3 region has the DNA TGTGCCAGCAGTTTGTATGGGACCGGGGAGCTGTTTTTT.

The chain has TRBV27 and TRBJ1-1, with TRBD1 matching over 9 bases. Germline CDR1 and CDR2: MNHEY and SMNVEV (reference sequence). This CDR3 region has 12 residues. With V trimmed by 5 bases and J by 11 bases, 6 bases remained unmatched. The DNA of the CDR3 is TGTGCCAGCAGTGAATTACAGGGGGCTGCTTTCTTT. Residues: CASSELQGAAFF.

The table lists this clone with a count of one. J is TRBJ2-3 and V is TRBV19; D is unclear. The CDR3 loop spans 14 amino acids. V was trimmed by 3 bases and J by 0 bases, leaving 7 bases between them. Per germline, CDR1 LNHDA and CDR2 SQIVND (reference sequence). The CDR3, as DNA: TGTGCCAGTAGTATCATTCCTAGCACAGATACGCAGTATTTT. Translating gives CASSIIPSTDTQYF.

The rearrangement links TRBV6-5 to TRBJ2-7; tentatively, D is TRBD2 (5 bases). The CDR3 consists of 13 residues. Trimming removed 2 bases at V and 3 bases at J, with 8 bases between. The germline gives CDR1 MNHEY, CDR2 SVGAGI. CDR3 sequence: CASSYGEFYEQYF. As DNA, the CDR3 is TGTGCCAGCAGTTACGGGGAGTTCTACGAGCAGTACTTC.